The present T cell receptor (beta chain) was sequenced within a study of shared clonotypes between healthy human individuals. Some clones are missing from TCRdb's copy, which holds only in-frame ones; the method was immunoSEQ multiplex PCR. Counted here are roughly 570,000 clones, roughly 98% occurring once; the ten biggest clones make up 0.3%. Naive CD8 cells lacked CD45RO, underwent positive selection for CCR7 and left out terminally differentiated effector memory CD45RA+ cells. Germline V gives CDR1 SGHAT, CDR2 FQNNGV. With 5 bases removed from V and 3 bases from J, the gap between germline ends came to 8 bases. The CDR3 covers 12 residues.

Material for sequencing was naive CD8+ T cells sorted from blood. The receptor comes from a man younger than 45 in good health. The J gene is TRBJ2-7, the V gene TRBV11-2, with D unclear. CDR3 amino acids: CASSHGLYEQYF. The CDR3 nucleotides are TGTGCCAGCAGCCATGGGCTCTACGAGCAGTACTTC.